This T cell receptor (beta chain) comes out of a study of identical twins. Study-level findings and limits: Within monozygotic twins, out-of-frame TCR alpha sharing was underestimated by the models.

As to this clonotype: Its cognate antigen is unknown. The junction shows a germline mismatch at one end, possibly a read error.

Germline lookup yields CDR1 SGHVS and CDR2 FQNEAQ. The CDR3 length is 14 residues. Template switching added a universal primer binding site, and final cDNA carried unique molecular identifiers. TCRdb independently ran MiXCR on the 5' RACE reads; one entry per CDR3 protein. The table records 450,000 or so distinct CDR3 sequences, approximately 24% of them present only once. These data are also associated with another study on T cells expressing NK-cell markers. That source notes: The authors derived TCR beta repertoires from sorted CD3+CD56+NKG2C+, CD3+CD56+NKG2C- and CD3+CD56-NKG2C+ T cells. Each of roughly 6 donors carried dominant NKG2C+ clonotypes accounting for about 1.0-7.0% of CD8+ T cells.

The clonotype originates from a young woman in good health. The rearrangement joins TRBV7-8 to TRBJ2-7; TRBD2 matches 10 bases. The source material was CD4+ T cells sorted from blood. The DNA for the CDR3 is TGTGCCAGCAGCCCGAAACGGACTAGCGGTCCCCAAAACTTC. Its protein product is CASSPKRTSGPQNF.